Shown below are 18 T cell receptor beta chains from a single sample sequenced in a study of long-term antiretroviral therapy in people with HIV. Running of the v3.0 immunoSEQ assay took place at survey level. Measured with immunoSEQ multiplex PCR; TCRdb has only the in-frame clones, and not every one. The table has approximately 28,000 clones, over 80% seen once. The starting material was unsorted PBMCs, obtained 0.8 years before starting antiretroviral therapy. These receptors originate from a young man with HIV.

The rearrangement uses TRBV28 and TRBJ2-5; 13 positions agree with TRBD2. CDR3 length equals 15 residues. Trimming cost V 6 bases and J 6 bases; bases outside gene matches: 7. The germline V gene has CDR1 MDHEN and CDR2 SYDVKM. The CDR3 nucleotides read TGTGCCAGCAGCCGTGTGGGACTAGCGGGGAAGACCCAGTACTTC. Translated, it gives CASSRVGLAGKTQYF.

This clone was detected only a few times. The rearrangement uses TRBV7-2 and TRBJ2-7, with 8 bases aligning to TRBD2. Germline V gene lookup returns CDR1 SGHTA and CDR2 FQGNSA. The CDR3 sequence is 16 residues long. Trimming at V came to 1 base and at J to 1 base, leaving 6 bases not matched to a gene. In nucleotides, the CDR3 is TGTGCCAGCAGCTTAGGGGTCGGGAGGGGGTCCTACGAGCAGTACTTC. Amino acid sequence: CASSLGVGRGSYEQYF.

The chain links TRBV29-1 to TRBJ1-2; possibly TRBD1 for D (6 bases). The CDR3 has 13 residues. The germline V gene has CDR1 SQVTM and CDR2 ANQGSEA. Trimming shortened V by 6 bases and J by 2 bases, and 13 bases separated the two germline ends. This CDR3 reads CSVQYRDNYGYTF. The CDR3 nucleotides are TGCAGCGTACAGTACAGGGACAACTATGGCTACACCTTC.

The chain links TRBV5-5 to TRBJ2-7; 8 bases align to TRBD2. Trimming removed 6 bases from V and 6 bases from J; junction bases left unmatched: 11. This CDR3 has 14 residues. Germline V gene lookup returns CDR1 SGHKS and CDR2 YYEKEE (reference sequence). CDR3 nucleotides: TGTGCCAGCAAACCGGGGGGGGCCGGACGCGAGCAGTACTTC. This gives the protein CASKPGGAGREQYF.

The chain couples TRBV18 to TRBJ2-5; 7 nucleotides agree with TRBD2. Germline V gene lookup returns CDR1 KGHSH and CDR2 LQKENI. Trimming at V came to 3 bases and at J to 9 bases, leaving 16 bases not matched to a gene. The CDR3 runs 16 residues. Here the CDR3 DNA reads TGTGCCAGCTCACCGACTAGCCCCAGCCCCCGTGTGGCCCAGTACTTC. Residues: CASSPTSPSPRVAQYF. The full variable domain, rest sourced from reference TRBV18 and TRBJ2-5, is NAGVMQNPRHLVRRRGQEARLRCSPMKGHSHVYWYRQLPEEGLKFMVYLQKENIIDESGMPKERFSAEFPKEGPSILRIQQVVRGDSAAYFCASSPTSPSPRVAQYFGPGTRLLVL.

This chain links TRBV6-6 with TRBJ1-1; 9 nucleotides line up with TRBD1. CDR3 length equals 15 residues. Per germline, CDR1 MNHNY and CDR2 SVGAGI (reference sequence). Unmatched junction bases numbered 3, after V lost 2 bases and J lost 2 bases. In DNA, the CDR3 is TGTGCCAGCAGTTACCGGACAGGGGTTAACACTGAAGCTTTCTTT. This gives the protein CASSYRTGVNTEAFF.

The chain employs TRBV18 and TRBJ2-3; D not resolved. CDR3 size: 14 residues. Trimming took off 1 base at V and 2 bases at J, with 7 bases between the two ends. Germline CDR1 reads KGHSH; CDR2 reads LQKENI. The CDR3 is CASSPLANTDTQYF. The CDR3 DNA sequence: TGTGCCAGCTCACCACTGGCTAACACAGATACGCAGTATTTT.

The gene calls are TRBV28 and TRBJ1-4; D might be TRBD1 (5 bases). The CDR3 runs 15 residues. V was cut by 6 bases and J by 7 bases, with 18 bases left in between. Per the germline V gene, CDR1 is MDHEN and CDR2 is SYDVKM. CDR3 nucleotides: TGTGCCAGCAGCTCCGTAGAGCCAAGGGGTGAAAAACTGTTTTTT. Its translation is CASSSVEPRGEKLFF.

This chain joins TRBV19 and TRBJ2-6; D may correspond to TRBD1 or TRBD2 (5 bases each). Trimming took 5 bases from V and 0 from J, leaving 8 bases between them. Per the germline V gene, CDR1 is LNHDA and CDR2 is SQIVND (reference sequence). The CDR3 runs to 15 residues. This chain's CDR3 is CASSRDVSGANVLTF. Here the CDR3 DNA reads TGTGCCAGTAGTCGGGACGTCTCTGGGGCCAACGTCCTGACTTTC.

V gene TRBV18 combines with J gene TRBJ2-7; possibly TRBD1 or TRBD2 for D (5 bases each). From germline, CDR1 is KGHSH and CDR2 LQKENI. The CDR3 is 12 residues long. Trimming cost V 6 bases and J 3 bases, with 9 bases left between them. The CDR3 nucleotides read TGTGCCAGCTCCTGGGACGTCTACGAGCAGTACTTC. Translated, it gives CASSWDVYEQYF.

The chain recombines TRBV5-4 with TRBJ2-6; D might be TRBD1 or TRBD2, each matching 5 bases. Trimming took 0 bases from V and 4 from J, leaving 11 bases between them. This CDR3 contains 16 residues. Germline V gene data show CDR1 as SGHNT and CDR2 as YYREEE (reference sequence). The CDR3: CASSLAGARGANVLTF. CDR3 nucleotides: TGTGCCAGCAGCTTGGCCGGGGCGAGAGGGGCCAACGTCCTGACTTTC. Drawing the rest from reference TRBV5-4 and TRBJ2-6, the complete variable domain is ETGVTQSPTHLIKTRGQQVTLRCSSQSGHNTVSWYQQALGQGPQFIFQYYREEENGRGNFPPRFSGLQFPNYSSELNVNALELDDSALYLCASSLAGARGANVLTFGAGSRLTVL.

This chain links TRBV27 with TRBJ2-2, with TRBD2 identical over 8 bases. Losses at the gene ends were 7 bases for V and 7 bases for J; bases not matched to a gene: 8. Germline V gene data show CDR1 as MNHEY and CDR2 as SMNVEV (reference sequence). This CDR3 region has 14 residues. The chain's CDR3 is CASKRLATGGELFF. CDR3 nucleotide sequence: TGTGCCAGCAAAAGACTAGCGACGGGCGGGGAGCTGTTTTTT.

V gene TRBV29-1 combines with J gene TRBJ1-1; D uncertain. Germline V lookup: CDR1 SQVTM, CDR2 ANQGSEA. Trimming took off 6 bases at V and 0 bases at J, with 8 bases between the two ends. The CDR3 is made up of 12 amino acids. In DNA, the CDR3 is TGCAGCGTCTGTAACATGAACACTGAAGCTTTCTTT. Translated, it gives CSVCNMNTEAFF.

This clone was seen a single time. The V gene is TRBV4-1, the J gene TRBJ2-7; D is unresolved. The CDR3 totals 12 residues. The V and J ends lost 2 bases and 2 bases respectively, with 4 bases between them. The germline V gene encodes CDR1 MGHRA and CDR2 YSYEKL. DNA for the CDR3: TGCGCCAGCAGCCAACCGCCCTACGAGCAGTACTTC. Amino acids: CASSQPPYEQYF.

The chain links TRBV30 to TRBJ1-2; 9 bases are a match to TRBD1. The germline V gene encodes CDR1 GTSNPN and CDR2 SVGIG (reference sequence). The CDR3 consists of 13 residues. J was trimmed by 6 bases and V by 2 bases; bases with no gene match: 4. CDR3 in DNA: TGTGCCTGGAGTAAGGGACAGGGTAATGGCTACACCTTC. Amino acids: CAWSKGQGNGYTF.

The gene calls are TRBV11-2 and TRBJ2-1; D is uncertain. V gave up 0 bases and J gave up 0 bases, with 6 bases separating them. Germline-derived CDR1 and CDR2 are SGHAT and FQNNGV. The CDR3 runs 15 residues. The CDR3 here is CASSLEASSYNEQFF. CDR3 bases: TGTGCCAGCAGCTTAGAGGCTAGCTCCTACAATGAGCAGTTCTTC.

V gene TRBV5-1 combines with J gene TRBJ2-5, with D possibly matching TRBD2 (6 bases). Germline loops: CDR1 SGHRS, CDR2 YFSETQ. V was trimmed by 3 bases and J by 5 bases, leaving 8 bases between them. This CDR3 is 12 amino acids long. The CDR3, as DNA: TGCGCCAGCAGCTCGGAGGGGGAGACCCAGTACTTC. This sequence encodes CASSSEGETQYF.

The gene calls are TRBV7-9 and TRBJ2-2, with 9 nucleotides matching TRBD1. Looked up from germline, CDR1 is SEHNR and CDR2 is FQNEAQ (reference sequence). The CDR3 runs to 18 residues. The V gene end was trimmed by 8 bases and the J gene end by 0 bases; junction bases not matched to a gene: 13. Written as DNA, the CDR3 is TGTGCCAGCCGAACCGGGACAGGGAGGTTACCGAACACCGGGGAGCTGTTTTTT. Protein sequence: CASRTGTGRLPNTGELFF. Using reference TRBV7-9 and TRBJ2-2 for the parts outside the CDR3, the full variable domain is DTGVSQNPRHKITKRGQNVTFRCDPISEHNRLYWYRQTLGQGPEFLTYFQNEAQLEKSRLLSDRFSAERPKGSFSTLEIQRTEQGDSAMYLCASRTGTGRLPNTGELFFGEGSRLTVL.